This TCR beta chain was documented in a study of cytomegalovirus exposure and HLA in healthy donors. Study observations and caveats: Cytomegalovirus-associated TCR beta chains were listed, numbering roughly 150. Some V segments, including TRBV6-2 and TRBV6-3, were excluded as indistinguishable.

The CDR3 consists of 15 residues. Trimming removed 0 bases from V and 4 bases from J; junction bases left unmatched: 4. From germline, CDR1 is SGHTA and CDR2 FQGNSA. Researchers ran the PCR with 60 Vbeta and 13 Jbeta primers. Measured with immunoSEQ multiplex PCR; TCRdb has only the in-frame clones, and not every one. The sample holds about 69,000 clones, roughly three quarters seen once. Turning to this clone: Its antigen is undetermined.

This clonotype was obtained from a man between 18 and 29 years old in good health and CMV-seronegative. The chain is built from TRBV7-2 and TRBJ2-3; 7 bases map to TRBD2. Sequencing was done on a sample of PBMCs. This chain's CDR3 is CASSLAGLVADTQYF. The DNA of the CDR3 is TGTGCCAGCAGCTTAGCCGGACTAGTCGCAGATACGCAGTATTTT. The entire variable domain, with the rest obtained from reference TRBV7-2 and TRBJ2-3, is as follows: GAGVSQSPSNKVTEKGKDVELRCDPISGHTALYWYRQSLGQGLEFLIYFQGNSAPDKSGLPSDRFSAERTGGSVSTLTIQRTQQEDSAVYLCASSLAGLVADTQYFGPGTRLTVL.